The clone carrying this TCR beta chain was detected ten times or more. Antigen: not known. TCRdb ran MiXCR on the 5' RACE reads and lists one entry per CDR3 protein. The sample lists hundreds of thousands of distinct CDR3 sequences, more than 20% occurring once. The sample belongs to a study of identical twins. General study results and limits: Fewer insertions marked abundant cord blood beta clonotypes; young adult naive trended weakly, memory not at all. These conclusions were based on statistical analysis (cross-sectional, not following the same donors).

The CDR3 totals 13 residues. The germline gives CDR1 MNHEY, CDR2 SVGEGT. V lost 4 bases and J lost 3, with 7 bases in between. This sample also appeared in a second study, on T cells expressing NK-cell markers. That paper notes: Among the eight sequenced donors, seven tested HCMV-seropositive and one tested seronegative. Unclear, still, was the HCMV specificity of the expanded NKG2C+ T cell clones.

The receptor was isolated from a woman in her late teens or twenties in good health. The genes are TRBV6-2 or TRBV6-3 and TRBJ1-5, with TRBD1 as a possible D gene (5 bases). Sample: CD4+ T cells sorted from blood. The CDR3 sequence is CASSSRDNQPQHF. For the CDR3, the DNA is TGTGCCAGCAGTTCCAGGGACAATCAGCCCCAGCATTTT.